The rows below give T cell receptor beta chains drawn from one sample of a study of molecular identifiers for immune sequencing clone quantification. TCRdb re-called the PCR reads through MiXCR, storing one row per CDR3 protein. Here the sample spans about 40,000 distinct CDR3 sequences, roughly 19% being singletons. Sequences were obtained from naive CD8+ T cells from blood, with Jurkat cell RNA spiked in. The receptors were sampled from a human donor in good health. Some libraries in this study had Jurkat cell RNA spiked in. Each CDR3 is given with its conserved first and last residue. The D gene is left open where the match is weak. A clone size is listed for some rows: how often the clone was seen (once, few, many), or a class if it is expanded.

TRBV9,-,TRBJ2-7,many,TGTGCCAGCAGCGTAAGCTACGGTGGGACCTACGAGCAGTACTTC,CASSVSYGGTYEQYF
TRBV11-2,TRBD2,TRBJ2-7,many,TGTGCCAGCAGCCCAGGACTAGGAAGCTCCTACGAGCAGTACTTC,CASSPGLGSSYEQYF
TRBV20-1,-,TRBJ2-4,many,TGCAGTGCTAGAGGGACTCCGGGACGGAGGTACATTCAGTACTTC,CSARGTPGRRYIQYF
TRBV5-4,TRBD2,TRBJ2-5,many,TGTGCCAGCAGCACCGGACTAGCGGGGGGCCACGCTGAAGAGACCCAGTACTTC,CASSTGLAGGHAEETQYF
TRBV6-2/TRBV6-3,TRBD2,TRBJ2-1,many,TGTGCCAGCTCATGGGGGGACTACTTACAAACCTACAATGAGCAGTTCTTC,CASSWGDYLQTYNEQFF
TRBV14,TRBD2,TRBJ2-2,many,TGTGCCAGCAGCCAAGACTTGACTAGCGCAAACACCGGGGAGCTGTTTTTT,CASSQDLTSANTGELFF
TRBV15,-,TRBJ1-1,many,TGTGCCACCAGCAGCCGAGGTGTCTTGAACACTGAAGCTTTCTTT,CATSSRGVLNTEAFF
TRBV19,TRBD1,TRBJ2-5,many,TGTGCCAGTAGTATGGGGCCGGGACAGCCTCAAGAGACCCAGTACTTC,CASSMGPGQPQETQYF
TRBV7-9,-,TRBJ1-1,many,TGTGCCAGCAGCCCAATAGGGGTGATTGAAGCTTTCTTT,CASSPIGVIEAFF
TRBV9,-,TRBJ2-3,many,TGTGCCAGCAGCGGCCAGGGGTTGACTAGCACAGATACGCAGTATTTT,CASSGQGLTSTDTQYF
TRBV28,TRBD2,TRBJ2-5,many,TGTGCCAGCAGGGTCCTTTGGACTAGCGGGAGTGAGACCCAGTACTTC,CASRVLWTSGSETQYF
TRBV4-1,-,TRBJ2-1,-,TGCGCCAGCAGCCGCCTGGGTAATCATGGGACCGCCTTAGGGGATGAGCAGTTCTTC,CASSRLGNHGTALGDEQFF
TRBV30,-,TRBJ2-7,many,TGTGCCTGGGCAAACGGGGCCAGCACTACCTACGAGCAGTACTTC,CAWANGASTTYEQYF
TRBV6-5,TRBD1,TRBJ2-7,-,TGTGCCAGCAGTTACGAGGAGGGACAGGGTTACGAGCAGTACTTC,CASSYEEGQGYEQYF
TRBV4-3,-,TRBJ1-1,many,TGCGCCAGCAGCCAGGACAGAAACACTGAAGCTTTCTTT,CASSQDRNTEAFF
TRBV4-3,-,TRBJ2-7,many,TGCGCCAGCAGCCCGGGACTGTCCACCGCCTACGAGCAGTACTTC,CASSPGLSTAYEQYF
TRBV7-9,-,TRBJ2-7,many,TGTGCCAGCAGCCAAACCGAGGGTGAGCAGTACTTC,CASSQTEGEQYF
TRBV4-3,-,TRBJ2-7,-,TGCGCCAGCAGCCAAGCCGACTCAAGGTACTACGAGCAGTACTTC,CASSQADSRYYEQYF
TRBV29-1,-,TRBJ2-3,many,TGCAGCGTTGAACCAGGGTTCAACACAGATACGCAGTATTTT,CSVEPGFNTDTQYF
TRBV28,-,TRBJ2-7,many,TGTGCCAGCAGTTCCCCCTCTGGAGGCGAGCAGTACTTC,CASSSPSGGEQYF
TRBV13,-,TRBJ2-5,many,TGTGCCAGCAGCTTAGGGGCAGCAGAGACCCAGTACTTC,CASSLGAAETQYF
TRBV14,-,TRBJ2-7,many,TGTGCCAGCAGCCAAGATCCCCTTTACGAGCAGTACTTC,CASSQDPLYEQYF
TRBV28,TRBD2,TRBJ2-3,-,TGTGCCAGCAGTTGGGCTAGCGGGGAAGACCCGAAACCCACAGATACGCAGTATTTT,CASSWASGEDPKPTDTQYF
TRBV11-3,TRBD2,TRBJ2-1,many,TGTGCCAGCAGCTTAGGGGAGGGCCTCCGGAATGAGCAGTTCTTC,CASSLGEGLRNEQFF
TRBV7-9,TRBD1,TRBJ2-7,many,TGTGCCAGCAGCTTAGCGTCGGACAGGGAGTGGTACGAGCAGTACTTC,CASSLASDREWYEQYF
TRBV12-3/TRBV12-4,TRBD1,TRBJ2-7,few,TGTGCCAGCAGTCCAGGGACAGGAGGTTTGGCCTACGAGCAGTACTTC,CASSPGTGGLAYEQYF
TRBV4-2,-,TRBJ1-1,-,TGTGCCAGCAGCCCAGGGAGGGGTAGGCACACTGAAGCTTTCTTT,CASSPGRGRHTEAFF
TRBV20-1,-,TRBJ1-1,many,TGCAGTGCTAGAAGTGACAGGCTTGAAGCTTTCTTT,CSARSDRLEAFF
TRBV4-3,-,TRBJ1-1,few,TGCGCCAGCAGCCACCACATGGGGCGCTTGAACACTGAAGCTTTCTTT,CASSHHMGRLNTEAFF
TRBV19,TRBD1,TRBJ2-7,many,TGTGCCAGTAGTACGCAGGGGGCGAGTTACGAGCAGTACTTC,CASSTQGASYEQYF
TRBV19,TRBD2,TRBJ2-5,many,TGTGCCAGTAGTGCTAGCGGGATACCAATTCAAACCCAGTACTTC,CASSASGIPIQTQYF
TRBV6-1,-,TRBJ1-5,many,TGTGCCAGCAGCTCGGAGAGAAGCAATCAGCCCCAGCATTTT,CASSSERSNQPQHF
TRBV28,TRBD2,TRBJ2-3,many,TGTGCCAGCAGTTCCGGACTAGCGGGAGGATTAACAGATACGCAGTATTTT,CASSSGLAGGLTDTQYF
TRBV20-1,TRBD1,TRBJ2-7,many,TGCAGTGCTAGAATACCACGGGACAGGGGTTTCTACGAGCAGTACTTC,CSARIPRDRGFYEQYF
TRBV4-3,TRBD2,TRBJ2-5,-,TGCGCCAGCAGCCAAGAAGCAGCGGGGGTCCTGGAGACTCAGTACTTC,CASSQEAAGVLETQYF
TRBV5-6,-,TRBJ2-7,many,TGTGCCAGCAGCTTGGCCAGTTTTCGCTACGAGCAGTACTTC,CASSLASFRYEQYF
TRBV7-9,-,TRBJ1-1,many,TGTGCCAGCAGCTTTGTAAGATCGAACACTGAAGCTTTCTTT,CASSFVRSNTEAFF